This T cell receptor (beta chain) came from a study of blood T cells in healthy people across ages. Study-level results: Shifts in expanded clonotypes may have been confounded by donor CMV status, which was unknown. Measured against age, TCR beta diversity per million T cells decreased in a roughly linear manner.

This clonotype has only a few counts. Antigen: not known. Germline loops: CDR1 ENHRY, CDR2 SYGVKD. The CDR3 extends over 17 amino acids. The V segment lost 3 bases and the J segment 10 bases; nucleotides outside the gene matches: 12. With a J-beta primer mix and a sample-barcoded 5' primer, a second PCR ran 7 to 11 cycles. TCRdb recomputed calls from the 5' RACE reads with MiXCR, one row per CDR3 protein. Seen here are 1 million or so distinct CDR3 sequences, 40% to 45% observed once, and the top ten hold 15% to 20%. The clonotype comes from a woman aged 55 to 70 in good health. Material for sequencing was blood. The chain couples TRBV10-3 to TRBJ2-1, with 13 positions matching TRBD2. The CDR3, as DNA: TGTGCCATCAGTGAAAACAGGGGACTAGCGGGAATATGGGAGCAGTTCTTC. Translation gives CAISENRGLAGIWEQFF.